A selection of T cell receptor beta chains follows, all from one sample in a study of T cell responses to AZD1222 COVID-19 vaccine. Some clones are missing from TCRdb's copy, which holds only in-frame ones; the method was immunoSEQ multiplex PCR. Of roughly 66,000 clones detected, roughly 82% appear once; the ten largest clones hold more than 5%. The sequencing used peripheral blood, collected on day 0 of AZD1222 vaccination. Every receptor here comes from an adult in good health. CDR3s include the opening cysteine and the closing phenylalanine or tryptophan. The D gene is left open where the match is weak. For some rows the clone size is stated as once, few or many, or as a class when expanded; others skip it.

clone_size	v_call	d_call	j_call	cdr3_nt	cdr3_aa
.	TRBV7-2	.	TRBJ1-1	TGTGCCAGCAGCTTGCGGCAGACTGGAATGAACACTGAAGCTTTCTTT	CASSLRQTGMNTEAFF
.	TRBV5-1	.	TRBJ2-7	TGCGCCAGCAGCCCTGGAGGCGGTTCGCTCGAGCAGTACTTC	CASSPGGGSLEQYF
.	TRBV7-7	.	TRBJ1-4	TGTGCTAGCAGCTTAGGCAGGGGACCTAACGAAAAACTGTTTTTT	CASSLGRGPNEKLFF
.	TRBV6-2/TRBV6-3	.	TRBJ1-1	TGTGCCAGCAGTTACCGGTCGGACACTGAAGCTTTCTTT	CASSYRSDTEAFF
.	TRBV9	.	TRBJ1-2	TGTGCCAGCAGCGTATCTCCAGCGAACTATGGCTACACCTTC	CASSVSPANYGYTF
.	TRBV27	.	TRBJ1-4	TGTGCCAGCAGGGTCCATGGGACTAATGAAAAACTGTTTTTT	CASRVHGTNEKLFF
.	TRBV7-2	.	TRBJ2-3	TGTGCCAGCAGCTTGATGGCTGGCGGGGCCAGTGAGCAGTATTTT	CASSLMAGGASEQYF
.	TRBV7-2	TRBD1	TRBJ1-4	TGTGCCAGCAGCTTAGGGGACAGGGGTATGGAAAAACTGTTTTTT	CASSLGDRGMEKLFF
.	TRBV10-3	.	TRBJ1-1	TGTGCCATCCTCCCTGCAGGTTGGAACACTGAAGCTTTCTTT	CAILPAGWNTEAFF
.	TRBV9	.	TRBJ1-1	TGTGCCAGCAGCGCGCTCCAGACAGGCACTGAAGCTTTCTTT	CASSALQTGTEAFF
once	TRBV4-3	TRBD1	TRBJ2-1	TGCGCCAGCAGCCGGGACAGGGGTCCTGACAATGAGCAGTTCTTC	CASSRDRGPDNEQFF
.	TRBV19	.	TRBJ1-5	TGTGCCAGTAGCCCCGGATCGCCAAGGGGCAATCAGCCCCAGCATTTT	CASSPGSPRGNQPQHF
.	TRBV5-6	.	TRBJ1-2	TGTGCCAGCAGCTTGGACACCCAGGGGGGCTACACCTTC	CASSLDTQGGYTF
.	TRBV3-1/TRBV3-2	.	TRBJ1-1	TGTGCCAGCAGCCAAGAGGGAGCGAACACTGAAGCTTTCTTT	CASSQEGANTEAFF
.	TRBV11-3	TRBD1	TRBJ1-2	TGTGCCAGCAGCTTAGTAGGAGCAGGGGGAGGCTACACCTTC	CASSLVGAGGGYTF
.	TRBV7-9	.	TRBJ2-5	TGTGCCAGCAGCTTAGAGTTGAACAGAGAAGAGACCCAGTACTTC	CASSLELNREETQYF
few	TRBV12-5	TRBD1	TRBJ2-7	TGTGCTAGTGCCCGGAAACCGGGACAGCGATTCTACGAGCAGTACTTC	CASARKPGQRFYEQYF
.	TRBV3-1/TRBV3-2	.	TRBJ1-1	TGTGCCAGCAGCCAAGATAACAACAGAGAACGTGAAGCTTTCTTT	CASSQDNNREREAFF
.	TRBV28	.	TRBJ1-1	TGTGCCAGCACCTCAAGCGGCGGCCGAGGGGCTTTCTTT	CASTSSGGRGAFF
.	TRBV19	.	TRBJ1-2	TGTGCCAGTACTCACTACCCAGGGGAAAATGGCTACACCTTC	CASTHYPGENGYTF
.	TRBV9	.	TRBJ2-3	TGTGCCAGCAGCGTACAAATAACAGATACGCAGTATTTT	CASSVQITDTQYF
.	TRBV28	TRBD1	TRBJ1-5	TGTGCCAGCTACGGGACAGCTCAGCCCCAGCATTTT	CASYGTAQPQHF
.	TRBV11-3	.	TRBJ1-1	TGTGCCAGCAGCTTAGAACGGGACACTGAAGCTTTCTTT	CASSLERDTEAFF
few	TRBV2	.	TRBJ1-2	TGTGCCAGCAGTGCAGGGTTTAACTATGGCTACACCTTC	CASSAGFNYGYTF
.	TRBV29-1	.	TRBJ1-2	TGCAGCGTTGTAAGGTTGGGAACCGTTACTAACTATGGCTACACCTTC	CSVVRLGTVTNYGYTF
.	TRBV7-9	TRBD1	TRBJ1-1	TGTGCCAGCAGCTTACGACAGGGGGGGACTGAAGCTTTCTTT	CASSLRQGGTEAFF
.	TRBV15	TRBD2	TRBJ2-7	TGTGCCACCAGCAGAGATTACACGGGGGGTACCTACGAGCAGTACTTC	CATSRDYTGGTYEQYF
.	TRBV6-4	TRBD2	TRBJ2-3	TGTGCCAGCAGCAATAGCGGGGGACGCACAGATACGCAGTATTTT	CASSNSGGRTDTQYF
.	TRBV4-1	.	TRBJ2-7	TGCGCCAGCAGCCAAGATCGAGGATGGGAGCAGTACTTC	CASSQDRGWEQYF
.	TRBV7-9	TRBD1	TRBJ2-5	TGTGCCAGCAGCTTCCTAGGGGGCACCCAAGAGACCCAGTACTTC	CASSFLGGTQETQYF
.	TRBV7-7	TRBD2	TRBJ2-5	TGTGCTAGCAGCCCCACGGGAGGGGCGAACCAAGAGACCCAGTACTTC	CASSPTGGANQETQYF
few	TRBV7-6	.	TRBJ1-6	TGTGCCAGCAGCTTACGGGAGACGGGGAATTCACCCCTCCACTTT	CASSLRETGNSPLHF
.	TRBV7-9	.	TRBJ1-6	TGTGCCAGCAGCTTAGGAGATTCACCCCTCCACTTT	CASSLGDSPLHF
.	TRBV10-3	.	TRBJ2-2	TGTGCCATCGACCCCGAGGGGGGCACCGGGGAGCTGTTTTTT	CAIDPEGGTGELFF
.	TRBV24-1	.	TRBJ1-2	TGTGCCACCCGCGCCTGGGGGGCTAAGGGTGGCTACACCTTC	CATRAWGAKGGYTF
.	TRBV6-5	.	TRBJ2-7	TGTGCCAGCAGATCTAGTACCTACGAGCAGTACTTC	CASRSSTYEQYF
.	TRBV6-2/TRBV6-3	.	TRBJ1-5	TGTGCCAGCAGTTACTCGTCCCAGCCCCAGCATTTT	CASSYSSQPQHF
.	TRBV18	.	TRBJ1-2	TGTGCCAGCTCACCACAGGGTGACTATGGCTACACCTTC	CASSPQGDYGYTF
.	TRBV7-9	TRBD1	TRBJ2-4	TGTGCCAGCAGCCCAACGGACAGGGGCTTTGCCAAAAACATTCAGTACTTC	CASSPTDRGFAKNIQYF
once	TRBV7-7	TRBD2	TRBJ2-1	TGTGCTAGCAGCTTAGCGGGTGGTGAGCAGTTCTTC	CASSLAGGEQFF
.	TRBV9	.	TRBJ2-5	TGTGCCAGCAGCGTAGAGGGCACTAGTAGAGAGACCCAGTACTTC	CASSVEGTSRETQYF
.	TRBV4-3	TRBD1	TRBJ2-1	TGCGCCAGCAGCCCTGTAGGGACAGTATACAATGAGCAGTTCTTC	CASSPVGTVYNEQFF
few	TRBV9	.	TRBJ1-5	TGTGCCAGCAGCGTTAAAGGAGAGAGCAATCAGCCCCAGCATTTT	CASSVKGESNQPQHF
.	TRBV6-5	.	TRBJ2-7	TGTGCCAGCAGCGACTCGTGGGTGTCCTACGAGCAGTACTTC	CASSDSWVSYEQYF
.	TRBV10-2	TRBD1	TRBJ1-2	TGCGCCAGCAGTGCTTCGGGACAGGGGGTTTGGAACTATGGCTACACCTTC	CASSASGQGVWNYGYTF
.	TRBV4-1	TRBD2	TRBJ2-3	TGCGCCAGCAGCCGATTAGCGGGGCCAGGGGATACGCAGTATTTT	CASSRLAGPGDTQYF
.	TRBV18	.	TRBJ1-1	TGTGCCAGCTCACCGGGAGGGAGGGGAGCCACTGAAGCTTTCTTT	CASSPGGRGATEAFF
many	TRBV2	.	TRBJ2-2	TGTGCCAGCAGGGACCTTAACACCGGGGAGCTGTTTTTT	CASRDLNTGELFF
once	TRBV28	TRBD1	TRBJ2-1	TGTGCCAGCAGCCGCCCAGCGACAGGGAACAATGAGCAGTTCTTC	CASSRPATGNNEQFF
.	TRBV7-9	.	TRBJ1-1	TGTGCCAGCAGCTTAGCAGCAGGGATAGGCACTGAAGCTTTCTTT	CASSLAAGIGTEAFF
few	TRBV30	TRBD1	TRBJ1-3	TGTGCCTGGAGTTCCCTGACAGGGGGCCTTGGAAACACCATATATTTT	CAWSSLTGGLGNTIYF
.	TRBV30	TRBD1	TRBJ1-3	TGTGCCTGGAGTACCAACCGGGACAGGATCTCTGGAAACACCATATATTTT	CAWSTNRDRISGNTIYF
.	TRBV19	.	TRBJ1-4	TGTGCCAGTAGGGTTAGGTCTAATGAAAAACTGTTTTTT	CASRVRSNEKLFF
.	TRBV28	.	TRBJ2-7	TGTGCCAGCAGTTTCTGGGGGGGGCCCTACGAGCAGTACTTC	CASSFWGGPYEQYF
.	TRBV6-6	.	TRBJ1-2	TGTGCCAGCAGTTTTATACGGGACGGAGACTATGGCTACACCTTC	CASSFIRDGDYGYTF